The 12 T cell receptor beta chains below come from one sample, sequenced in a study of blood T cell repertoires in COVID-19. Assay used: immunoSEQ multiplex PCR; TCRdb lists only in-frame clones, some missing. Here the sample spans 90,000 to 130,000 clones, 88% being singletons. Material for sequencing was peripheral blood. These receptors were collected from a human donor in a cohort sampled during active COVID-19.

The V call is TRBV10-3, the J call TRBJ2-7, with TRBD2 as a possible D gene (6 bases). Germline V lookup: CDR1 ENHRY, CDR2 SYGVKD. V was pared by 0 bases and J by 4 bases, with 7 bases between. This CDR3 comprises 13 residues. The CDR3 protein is CAISESGGYEQYF. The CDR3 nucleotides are TGTGCCATCAGTGAGTCGGGGGGTTACGAGCAGTACTTC.

CDR3 in amino acids: CASSGVGSGTEAFF. CDR3 DNA: TGCGCCAGCAGTGGGGTAGGGAGCGGCACTGAAGCTTTCTTT. The genes are TRBV5-1 and TRBJ1-1, with D unclear. The CDR3 is 14 amino acids. Trimming removed 5 bases at V and 4 bases at J, with 15 bases between. Germline assignment: CDR1 SGHRS and CDR2 YFSETQ.

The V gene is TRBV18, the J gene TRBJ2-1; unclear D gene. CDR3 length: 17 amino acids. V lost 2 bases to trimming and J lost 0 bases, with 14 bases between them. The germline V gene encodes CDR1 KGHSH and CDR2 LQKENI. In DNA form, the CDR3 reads TGTGCCAGCTCACCATTCACCACTCCTAACTCCTACAATGAGCAGTTCTTC. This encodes CASSPFTTPNSYNEQFF.

In nucleotides, the CDR3 is TGTGCCAGCAGCTTGTTCCGGGAGACCCAGTACTTC. Translation gives CASSLFRETQYF. The chain employs TRBV5-6 and TRBJ2-5, with D uncertain. Trimming cost V 1 base and J 5 bases, with 6 bases left between them. Per germline, CDR1 SGHDT and CDR2 YYEEEE. The CDR3 consists of 12 residues.

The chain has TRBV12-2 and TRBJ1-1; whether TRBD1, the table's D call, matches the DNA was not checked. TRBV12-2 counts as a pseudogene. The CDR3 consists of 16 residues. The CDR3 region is CASRLAGSTKNTEAFF. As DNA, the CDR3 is TGTGCAAGTCGCTTAGCGGGCAGTACCAAGAACACTGAAGCTTTCTTT.

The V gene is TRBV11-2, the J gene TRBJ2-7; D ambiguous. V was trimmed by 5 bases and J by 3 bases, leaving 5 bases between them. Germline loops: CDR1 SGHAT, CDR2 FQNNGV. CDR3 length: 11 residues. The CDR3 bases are TGTGCCAGCAGCCCGTACTACGAGCAGTACTTC. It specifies CASSPYYEQYF.

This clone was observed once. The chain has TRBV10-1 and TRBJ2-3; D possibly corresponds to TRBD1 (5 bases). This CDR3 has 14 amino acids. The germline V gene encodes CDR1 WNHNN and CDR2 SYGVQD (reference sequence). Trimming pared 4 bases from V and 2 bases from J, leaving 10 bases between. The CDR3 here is CASSARQSTDTQYF. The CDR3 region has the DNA TGCGCCAGCAGTGCCCGACAGTCCACAGATACGCAGTATTTT.

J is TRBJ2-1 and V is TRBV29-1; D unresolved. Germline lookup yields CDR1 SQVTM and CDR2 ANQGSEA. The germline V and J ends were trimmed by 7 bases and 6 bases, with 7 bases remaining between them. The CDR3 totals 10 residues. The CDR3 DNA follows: TGCAGCGGCAGACTCAATGAGCAGTTCTTC. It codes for CSGRLNEQFF.

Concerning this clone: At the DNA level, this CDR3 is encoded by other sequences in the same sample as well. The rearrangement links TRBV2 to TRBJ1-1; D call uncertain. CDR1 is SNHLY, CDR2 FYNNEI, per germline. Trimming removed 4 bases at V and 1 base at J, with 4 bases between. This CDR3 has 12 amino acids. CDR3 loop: CASSAGNTEAFF. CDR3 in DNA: TGTGCCAGCAGTGCGGGGAACACTGAAGCTTTCTTT.

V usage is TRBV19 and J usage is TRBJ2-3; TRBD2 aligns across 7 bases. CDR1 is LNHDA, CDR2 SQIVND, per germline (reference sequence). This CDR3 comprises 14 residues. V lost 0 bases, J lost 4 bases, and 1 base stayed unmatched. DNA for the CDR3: TGTGCCAGTAGTATAGAGGGGGGGGCAGATACGCAGTATTTT. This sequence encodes CASSIEGGADTQYF.

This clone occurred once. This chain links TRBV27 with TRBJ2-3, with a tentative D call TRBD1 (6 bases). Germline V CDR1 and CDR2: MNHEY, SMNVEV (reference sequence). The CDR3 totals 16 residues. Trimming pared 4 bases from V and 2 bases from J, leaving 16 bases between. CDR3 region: CASSSQTGRYTDTQYF. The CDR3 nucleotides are TGTGCCAGCAGTTCCCAGACAGGCCGCTACACAGATACGCAGTATTTT.

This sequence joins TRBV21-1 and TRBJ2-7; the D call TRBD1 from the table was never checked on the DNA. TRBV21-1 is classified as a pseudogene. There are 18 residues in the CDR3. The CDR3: CATHWFPGQGPSSYEQYF. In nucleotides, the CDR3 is TGTGCCACCCACTGGTTCCCTGGACAGGGGCCGAGCTCCTACGAGCAGTACTTC.